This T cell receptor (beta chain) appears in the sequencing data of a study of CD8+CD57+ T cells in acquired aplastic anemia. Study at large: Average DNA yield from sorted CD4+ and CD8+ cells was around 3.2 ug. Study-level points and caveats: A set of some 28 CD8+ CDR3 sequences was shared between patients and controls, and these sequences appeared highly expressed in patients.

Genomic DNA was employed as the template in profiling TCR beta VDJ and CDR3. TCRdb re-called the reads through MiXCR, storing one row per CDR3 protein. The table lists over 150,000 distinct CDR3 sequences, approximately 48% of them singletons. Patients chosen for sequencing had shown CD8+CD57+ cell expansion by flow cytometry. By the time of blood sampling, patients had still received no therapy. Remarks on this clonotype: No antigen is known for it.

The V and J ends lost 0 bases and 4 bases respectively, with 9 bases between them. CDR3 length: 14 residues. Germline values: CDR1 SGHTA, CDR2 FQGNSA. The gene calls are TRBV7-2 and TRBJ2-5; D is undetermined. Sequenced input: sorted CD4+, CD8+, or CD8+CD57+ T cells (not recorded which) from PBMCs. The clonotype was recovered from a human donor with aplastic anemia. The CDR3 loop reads CASSLAADAETQYF. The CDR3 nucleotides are TGTGCCAGCAGCTTAGCGGCAGACGCAGAGACCCAGTACTTC. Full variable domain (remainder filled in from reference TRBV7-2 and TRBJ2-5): GAGVSQSPSNKVTEKGKDVELRCDPISGHTALYWYRQSLGQGLEFLIYFQGNSAPDKSGLPSDRFSAERTGGSVSTLTIQRTQQEDSAVYLCASSLAADAETQYFGPGTRLLVL.